This TCR beta chain was profiled in a study of blood T cell repertoires in COVID-19. The authors' processing: Nucleated cell number was recorded as an estimate derived from reference gene primer amplification. Libraries were prepared by immunoSEQ multiplex PCR; TCRdb keeps only in-frame clonotypes and omits some of them. V and J calls and clone size are as listed in that table; D and trimming were resolved from the DNA. This sample has 55,000 to 75,000 clones, with 55% to 75% found just once. V lost 1 base and J lost 4, with 10 bases in between. The CDR3 extends over 15 amino acids. In germline, CDR1 is SGHAT, CDR2 FQDESV (reference sequence). This clone was counted only a few times.

The receptor's source is an older woman with COVID-19, enrolled during active disease. The sequencing sample was made of peripheral blood. The J gene is TRBJ2-2, the V gene TRBV11-1; D perhaps matches TRBD2 (5 bases). CDR3 bases: TGTGCCAGCAGCTTAGGAGGGTTCGGCACCGGGGAGCTGTTTTTT. Residues: CASSLGGFGTGELFF.